This TCR beta chain was captured by sequencing in a study of cytomegalovirus exposure and HLA in healthy donors. After removal of 5 bases from V and 9 bases from J, the junction contained 7 bases not matched to a gene. CDR1 MNHEY and CDR2 SVGAGI come from the germline V gene. The CDR3 spans 15 residues. Points from the study as a whole: A later analysis revealed that TCR association rates differed between HLA loci, peaking at DRB1 and bottoming out at HLA-C. A later analysis associated roughly 15,000 TCR beta sequences with HLA alleles at a 0.05 false discovery rate.

In regard to this clone: What it binds is not known. This sample also contains other DNA sequences that code for the same CDR3.

Amplification used 60 Vbeta primers and 13 Jbeta primers. The data were produced by immunoSEQ multiplex PCR, yet TCRdb's version contains in-frame clones alone and is incomplete. Here the sample spans approximately 110,000 clones, roughly 82% being singletons. The sample was PBMCs. V and J are TRBV6-5 and TRBJ2-3; TRBD2 agrees at 14 bases. The TCR sequence derives from a woman aged 40 to 50 in good health and CMV-seropositive. CDR3 residues: CASSGGLAGDYTQYF. CDR3 DNA sequence: TGTGCCAGCAGTGGGGGACTAGCGGGAGATTACACGCAGTATTTT.